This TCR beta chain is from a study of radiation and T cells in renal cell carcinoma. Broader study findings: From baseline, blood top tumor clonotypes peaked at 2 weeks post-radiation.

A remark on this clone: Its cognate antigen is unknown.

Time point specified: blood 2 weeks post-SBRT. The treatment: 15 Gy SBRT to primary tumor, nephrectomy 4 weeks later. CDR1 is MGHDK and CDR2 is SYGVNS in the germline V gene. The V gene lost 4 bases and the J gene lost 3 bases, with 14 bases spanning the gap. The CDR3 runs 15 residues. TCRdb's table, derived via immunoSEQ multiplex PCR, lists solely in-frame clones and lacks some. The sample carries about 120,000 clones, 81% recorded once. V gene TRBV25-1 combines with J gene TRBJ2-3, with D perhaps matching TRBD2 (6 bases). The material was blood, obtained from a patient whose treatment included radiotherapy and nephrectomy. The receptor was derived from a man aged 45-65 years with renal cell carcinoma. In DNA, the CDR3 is TGTGCCAGCAGTGTCAGAAAGGGAGGTACAGATACGCAGTATTTT. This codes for CASSVRKGGTDTQYF.